This T cell receptor beta chain was sequenced in a study of shared clonotypes between healthy human individuals (dated by TCRdb to 2020 to 2021). Study-wide context: A couple of women and a few men aged 18 to 49 years were included in the cohort. Different laboratories and diverse techniques were used to prepare libraries and sequence TCR repertoires, to increase sequencing depth and limit assay-specific biases. For each donor, CD4 naive and CD4 memory were each given three plates, CD8 naive was given two plates, and CD8 memory was given one plate. Per donor, leukapheresis produced somewhere between about 0.85 and 8.9 billion PBMCs. To estimate repertoire size and how much clonotypes are shared between individuals, the study performed deep sequencing of blood TCR repertoires from roughly five healthy adults.

Using the deep immunoSEQ assay, multiplex PCR amplified TCR CDR3 regions from genomic DNA. Extracted genomic DNA from each cell subset was distributed evenly across all wells of several immunoSEQ 96-well plates, and each plate was treated as a replicate. For sorted subsets, about 0.2 ug genomic DNA, equal to tens of thousands of T cell genomes, was loaded into each replicate PCR. The purified libraries were quantified using a Qubit 3.0 fluorometer, sized with a Bioanalyzer 2100, and then quantified again using the KAPA Library Quantification kit. A separate single-read 150-cycle Illumina NextSeq 550 flow cell was used to sequence each immunoSEQ 96-well plate. The authors' pipeline ran thus. Because only junctional sequences without quality scores were contained in the immunoSEQ output, filtering matching that applied to full-length reads could not be performed. Sequences were annotated with PyIR, a Python wrapper for IgBLAST v1.9, using IMGT germline references to assign V/J genes and CDR3. Reads were removed for weak V/J assignments (E-value above 1e-6), missing CDR3, stop codons, out-of-frame junctions, or ambiguous translated residues. V3J clonotypes were defined as sequences sharing an identical inferred V gene, J gene, and CDR3 amino acid sequence. The percentage overlap between two repertoires was calculated by dividing the number of shared unique clonotypes by the size of the smaller repertoire. Richness of each repertoire was evaluated using RTK rarefaction, the Chao1 estimator, and Recon v2.1 estimates of unobserved clonotypes. For all TCRbeta clonotypes obtained by the gDNA method from a few donors, generation probabilities were computed with OLGA. Here the immuneACCESS table is served through TCRdb, limited to in-frame sequences with V and J called. Missing clones are a known gap in these copies; in checked studies unresolved V genes cover under half, and the rest lacks a known reason. V and J calls and clone size are copied from that table; D and trimming were computed from the DNA. The table for this sample lists under 650,000 clones; about 96% of them were counted only once. The top ten constitute about 0.064% of the sample.

Points on this clone: Its antigen is unknown. Per-nucleotide qualities are absent, and no much larger clonotype sits a single base away.

The germline ends are 8 bases apart after V is trimmed by 4 bases and J by 5 bases. Via the germline V gene (reference sequence), CDR1 is MNHEY and CDR2 SMNVEV. From the cysteine through the phenylalanine, the CDR3 covers 12 amino acids. Just CDR3 DNA is preserved here, 36 bases in frame from base 1. The donors were healthy, HIV-negative adults who had no recently reported acute infections or vaccinations. All donors were Caucasian adults living in Nashville, Tennessee, USA. CD4+ T cells were enriched by magnetic negative selection, after which naive cells were positively selected on CD45RA and the negative fraction was taken as the memory subset. Blood was collected by leukapheresis, and PBMCs were isolated by Ficoll-Histopaque density gradient centrifugation and then cryopreserved in liquid nitrogen vapor phase. Purity and quantity of every magnetically sorted T cell population were checked by analytical flow cytometry. Genomic DNA was isolated from each sorted fraction and quantified by UV absorbance on a Nanodrop 2000c.

Results the study describes overall, beyond this receptor: Sampling was restricted to blood, and TCR repertoires in tissues likely differ from the TCR repertoires found in blood. Pairwise subsampling indicated that sequencing depth was expected to affect the degree of clonotype sharing among donors. Clonotypes shared by all four sorted-subset donors showed higher generation probabilities than non-shared clonotypes. Even with the large sequencing depth, rarefaction of the sorted-subset datasets indicated that sequencing was incomplete. Sharing across several donors was observed for around 5% of naive CD4, about 3.2% of naive CD8, 2% to 2.5% of memory CD4, and over 0.3% of memory CD8 clonotypes. Larger estimated clonotype richness was generally found for naive subsets than for memory subsets. The small number of donors limited the genetic and exposure-history diversity represented.

The chain was built from TRBV27 and TRBJ2-5; confidence is insufficient to name the D gene. Sequences were obtained from naive CD4+ T cells sorted from blood. In the paper's terms, the cell subset or site label means: CD45RA+ positively selected. This TCR derives from a woman younger than 45 in good health. The nucleotides read TGTGCCAGCAGTTCCGGATGGGAGACCCAGTACTTC. Translated, it gives CASSSGWETQYF.